This T cell receptor (beta chain) was sequenced in a study of T cells in localized non-small cell lung cancer. V was pared by 4 bases and J by 6 bases, with 6 bases of the junction left unmatched. CDR1 and CDR2 (germline): SGHNT, YENEEA. CDR3 size: 14 residues. A word on this clone: The antigen is undetermined.

Here immunoSEQ multiplex PCR was the method, and the copy in TCRdb shows in-frame clones only, minus some. The sample yields around 1,200 clones, about 25% seen once. Regarding the study as a whole: One tumor region alone was sequenced, and heterogeneity therefore remains possible. In adjacent lung appeared a median approximately 61 of the top 100 tumor clones. Higher blood T cell density went with longer overall survival. Among the tissues sampled, uninvolved adjacent lung had the highest T cell clonality, above tumor.

The chain couples TRBV11-3 to TRBJ1-1, with 9 bases that match TRBD1. The sequences come from normal lung tissue next to the tumor, collected before any cancer treatment. This TCR was recovered from a male donor at least 60 years old with stage II squamous cell lung carcinoma. The CDR3 sequence: CASSSQGAFPEAFF. In DNA, the CDR3 is TGTGCCAGCAGCTCACAGGGGGCTTTCCCTGAAGCTTTCTTT.